The T cell receptor (beta chain) described here comes from a study of blood T cell repertoires in COVID-19. Study as a whole: The United States, Italy and Spain supplied acute and convalescent COVID-19 samples. T cells, B-cell-depleted T cells, or PBMCs supplied cDNA or gDNA.

Per the study methods: Reference gene primer amplification gave nucleated cell count estimates. Some clones are missing from TCRdb's copy, which holds only in-frame ones; the method was immunoSEQ multiplex PCR. V, J and clone size were drawn from that table, and D and trimming were deduced from the DNA. The sample lists about 96,000 clones, less than 85% seen once, with roughly 17% in the top ten. The germline V gene encodes CDR1 SGHNT and CDR2 YENEEA. The CDR3 contains 12 residues. The V end was cut by 2 bases, the J end by 6 bases, with 8 bases between. Sample: peripheral blood. The TCR was taken from an older woman with acute or convalescent COVID-19. This chain joins TRBV11-3 and TRBJ2-7; tentative D call: TRBD1 (5 bases). The CDR3: CASSLLQGEQYF. CDR3 nucleotides: TGTGCCAGCAGCTTATTGCAGGGCGAGCAGTACTTC.